This T cell receptor (beta chain) was sequenced in a study of shared clonotypes between healthy human individuals. An even split of each subset's genomic DNA across several immunoSEQ plates was performed. The table came from immunoSEQ multiplex PCR; TCRdb's copy has only in-frame clones and leaves some out. The sample lists about 2.1 million clones, under 95% occurring once. Per germline, CDR1 PRHDT and CDR2 FYEKMQ (reference sequence). This CDR3 spans 15 amino acids. Trimming stripped 5 bases from V and 4 bases from J, with 14 bases between. Terminally differentiated effector memory CD45RA+ cells were excluded from the naive CD8 cells, which were CD45RO-negative and positively selected for CCR7.

This receptor was obtained from a man between 18 and 29 years old in good health. Some clones in this sample may be carry-over from other donors' samples. The source material was naive CD8+ T cells from PBMCs. The V call is TRBV13, the J call TRBJ2-2, with unresolved D. Here the CDR3 reads CASSPQVGITGELFF. CDR3 DNA sequence: TGTGCCAGCAGCCCCCAGGTGGGGATCACCGGGGAGCTGTTTTTT.